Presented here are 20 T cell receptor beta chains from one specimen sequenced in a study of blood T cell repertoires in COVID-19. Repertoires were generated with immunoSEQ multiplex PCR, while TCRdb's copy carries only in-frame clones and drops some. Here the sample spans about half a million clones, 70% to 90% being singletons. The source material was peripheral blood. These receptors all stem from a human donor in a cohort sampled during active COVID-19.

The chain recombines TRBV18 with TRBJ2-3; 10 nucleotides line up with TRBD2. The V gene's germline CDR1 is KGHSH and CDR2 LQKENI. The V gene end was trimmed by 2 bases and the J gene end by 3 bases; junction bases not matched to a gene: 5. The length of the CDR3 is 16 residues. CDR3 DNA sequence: TGTGCCAGCTCACCAACGTCTAGCGGGAGTACAGATACGCAGTATTTT. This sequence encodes CASSPTSSGSTDTQYF.

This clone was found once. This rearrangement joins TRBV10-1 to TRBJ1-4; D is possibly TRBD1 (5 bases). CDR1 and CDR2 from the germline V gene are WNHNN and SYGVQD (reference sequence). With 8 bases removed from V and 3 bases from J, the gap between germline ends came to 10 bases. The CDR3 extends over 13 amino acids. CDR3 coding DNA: TGCGCCAGCGGCGACAGCCCTAATGAAAAACTGTTTTTT. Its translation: CASGDSPNEKLFF.

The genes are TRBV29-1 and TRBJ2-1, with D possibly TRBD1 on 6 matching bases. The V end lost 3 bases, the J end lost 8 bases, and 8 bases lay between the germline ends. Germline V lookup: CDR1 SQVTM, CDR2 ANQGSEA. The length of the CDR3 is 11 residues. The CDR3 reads CSVDGGDEQFF. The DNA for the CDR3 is TGCAGCGTTGATGGGGGCGATGAGCAGTTCTTC.

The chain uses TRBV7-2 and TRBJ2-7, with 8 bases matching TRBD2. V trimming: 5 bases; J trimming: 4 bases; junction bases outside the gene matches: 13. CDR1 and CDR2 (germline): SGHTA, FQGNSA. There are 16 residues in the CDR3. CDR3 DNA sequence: TGTGCCAGCAGCAAGCGGGGGCCCCTGCTTCTGTACGAGCAGTACTTC. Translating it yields CASSKRGPLLLYEQYF.

Here the CDR3 reads CASSLGQGLEKLFF. The DNA for the CDR3 is TGCGCCAGCAGCTTGGGACAGGGCCTCGAAAAACTGTTTTTT. J is TRBJ1-4 and V is TRBV5-1; 7 nucleotides align to TRBD1. The CDR3 runs to 14 residues. The germline V gene has CDR1 SGHRS and CDR2 YFSETQ. After removal of 0 bases from V and 8 bases from J, the junction contained 4 bases not matched to a gene.

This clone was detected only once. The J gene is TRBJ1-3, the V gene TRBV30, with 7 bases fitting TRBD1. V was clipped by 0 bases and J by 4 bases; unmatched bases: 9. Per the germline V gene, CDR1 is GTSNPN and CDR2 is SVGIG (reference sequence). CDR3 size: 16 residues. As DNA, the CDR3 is TGTGCCTGGAGTGTACCTAGGGGGCTACTGGGAAACACCATATATTTT. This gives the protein CAWSVPRGLLGNTIYF.

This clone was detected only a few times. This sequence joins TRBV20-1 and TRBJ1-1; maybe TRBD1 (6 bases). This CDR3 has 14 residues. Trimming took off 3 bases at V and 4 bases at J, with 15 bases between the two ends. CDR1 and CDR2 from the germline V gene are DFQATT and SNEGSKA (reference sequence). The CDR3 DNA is TGCAGTGCTAGTCTGGCTGGGGGGGCCACTGAAGCTTTCTTT. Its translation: CSASLAGGATEAFF.

The CDR3: CASSLSVPVGTGELFF. The CDR3 coding sequence is TGTGCCAGCAGCCTTAGCGTACCAGTGGGCACCGGGGAGCTGTTTTTT. J is TRBJ2-2 and V is TRBV7-9; tentatively, D is TRBD2 (5 bases). The V gene lost 5 bases and the J gene lost 4 bases, with 17 bases spanning the gap. This CDR3 spans 16 amino acids. Germline assignment: CDR1 SEHNR and CDR2 FQNEAQ (reference sequence).

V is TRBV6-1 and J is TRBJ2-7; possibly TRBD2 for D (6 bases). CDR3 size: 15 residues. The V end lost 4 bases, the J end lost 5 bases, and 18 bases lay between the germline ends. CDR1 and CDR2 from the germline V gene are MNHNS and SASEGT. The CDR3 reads CASSGRNSGIDEQYF. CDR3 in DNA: TGTGCCAGCAGTGGAAGGAATAGCGGAATCGACGAGCAGTACTTC.

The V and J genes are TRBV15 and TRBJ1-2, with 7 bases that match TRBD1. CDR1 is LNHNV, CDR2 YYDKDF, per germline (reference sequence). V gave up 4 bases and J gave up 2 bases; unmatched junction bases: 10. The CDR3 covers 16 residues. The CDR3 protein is CATSIQTGTRNYGYTF. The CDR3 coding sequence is TGTGCCACCAGCATCCAGACAGGGACAAGGAACTATGGCTACACCTTC. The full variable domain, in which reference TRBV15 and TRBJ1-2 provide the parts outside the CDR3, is DAMVIQNPRYQVTQFGKPVTLSCSQTLNHNVMYWYQQKSSQAPKLLFHYYDKDFNNEADTPDNFQSRRPNTSFCFLDIRSPGLGDTAMYLCATSIQTGTRNYGYTFGSGTRLTVV.

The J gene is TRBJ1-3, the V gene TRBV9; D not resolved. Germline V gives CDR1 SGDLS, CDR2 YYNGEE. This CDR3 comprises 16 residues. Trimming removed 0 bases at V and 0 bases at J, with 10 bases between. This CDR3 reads CASSVGGRHSGNTIYF. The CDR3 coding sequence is TGTGCCAGCAGCGTAGGAGGTCGGCACTCTGGAAACACCATATATTTT.

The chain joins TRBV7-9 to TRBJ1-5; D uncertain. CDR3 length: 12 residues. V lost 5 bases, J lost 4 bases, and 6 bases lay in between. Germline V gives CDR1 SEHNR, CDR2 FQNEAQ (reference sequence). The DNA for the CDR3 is TGTGCCAGCAGCCCTGTGAATCAGCCCCAGCATTTT. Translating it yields CASSPVNQPQHF.

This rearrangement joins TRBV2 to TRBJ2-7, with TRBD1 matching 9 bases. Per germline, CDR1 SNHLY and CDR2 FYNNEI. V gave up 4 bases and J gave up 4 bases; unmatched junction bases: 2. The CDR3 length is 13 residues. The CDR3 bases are TGTGCCAGCAGTGGACAGGGGGGTTACGAGCAGTACTTC. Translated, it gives CASSGQGGYEQYF.

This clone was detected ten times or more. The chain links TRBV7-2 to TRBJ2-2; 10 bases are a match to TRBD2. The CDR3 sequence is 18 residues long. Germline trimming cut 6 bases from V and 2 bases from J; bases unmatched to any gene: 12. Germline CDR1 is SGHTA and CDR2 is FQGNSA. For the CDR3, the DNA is TGTGCCAGCAGGCGCACGATAACTAGCGGGGCCAACACCGGGGAGCTGTTTTTT. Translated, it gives CASRRTITSGANTGELFF.

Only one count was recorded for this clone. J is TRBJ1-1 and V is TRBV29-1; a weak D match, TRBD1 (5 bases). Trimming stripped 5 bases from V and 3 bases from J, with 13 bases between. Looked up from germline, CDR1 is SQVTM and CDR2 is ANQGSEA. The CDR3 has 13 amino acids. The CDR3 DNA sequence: TGCAGCGTTAGCCGGGGGGGGGACACTGAAGCTTTCTTT. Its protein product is CSVSRGGDTEAFF. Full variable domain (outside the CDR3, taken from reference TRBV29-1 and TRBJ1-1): SAVISQKPSRDICQRGTSLTIQCQVDSQVTMMFWYRQQPGQSLTLIATANQGSEATYESGFVIDKFPISRPNLTFSTLTVSNMSPEDSSIYLCSVSRGGDTEAFFGQGTRLTVV.

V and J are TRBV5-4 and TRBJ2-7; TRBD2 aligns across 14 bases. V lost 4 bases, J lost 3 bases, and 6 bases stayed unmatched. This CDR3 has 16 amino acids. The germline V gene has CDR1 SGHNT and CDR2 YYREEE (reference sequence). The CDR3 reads CASSGGLAGVDYEQYF. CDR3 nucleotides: TGTGCCAGCAGCGGGGGACTAGCGGGAGTAGACTACGAGCAGTACTTC.

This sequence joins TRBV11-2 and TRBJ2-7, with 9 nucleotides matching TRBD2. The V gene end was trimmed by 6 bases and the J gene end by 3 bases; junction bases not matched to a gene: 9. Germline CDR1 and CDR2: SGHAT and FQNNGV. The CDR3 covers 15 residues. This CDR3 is CASRYLAGRLYEQYF. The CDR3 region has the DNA TGTGCCAGCAGATATCTAGCGGGGAGGCTCTACGAGCAGTACTTC.

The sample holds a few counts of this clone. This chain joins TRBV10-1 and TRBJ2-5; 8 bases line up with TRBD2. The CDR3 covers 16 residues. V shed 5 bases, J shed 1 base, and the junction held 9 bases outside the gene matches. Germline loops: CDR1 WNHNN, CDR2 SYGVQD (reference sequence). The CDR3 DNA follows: TGCGCCAGCAGTAAAGCCAGCGGGAGTCTCCAAGAGACCCAGTACTTC. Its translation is CASSKASGSLQETQYF.

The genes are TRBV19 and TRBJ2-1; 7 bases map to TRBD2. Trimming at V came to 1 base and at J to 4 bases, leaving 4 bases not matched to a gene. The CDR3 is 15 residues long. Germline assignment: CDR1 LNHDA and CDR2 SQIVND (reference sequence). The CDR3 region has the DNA TGTGCCAGTAGTATAGCCCTAGCGGCATACAATGAGCAGTTCTTC. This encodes CASSIALAAYNEQFF.

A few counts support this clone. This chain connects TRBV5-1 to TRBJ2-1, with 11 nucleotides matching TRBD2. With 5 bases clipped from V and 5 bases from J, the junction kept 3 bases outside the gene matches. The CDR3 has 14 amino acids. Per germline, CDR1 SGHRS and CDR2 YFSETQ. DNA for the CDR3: TGCGCCAGCAGGCAACTAGCGGGAGACAATGAGCAGTTCTTC. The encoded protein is CASRQLAGDNEQFF.